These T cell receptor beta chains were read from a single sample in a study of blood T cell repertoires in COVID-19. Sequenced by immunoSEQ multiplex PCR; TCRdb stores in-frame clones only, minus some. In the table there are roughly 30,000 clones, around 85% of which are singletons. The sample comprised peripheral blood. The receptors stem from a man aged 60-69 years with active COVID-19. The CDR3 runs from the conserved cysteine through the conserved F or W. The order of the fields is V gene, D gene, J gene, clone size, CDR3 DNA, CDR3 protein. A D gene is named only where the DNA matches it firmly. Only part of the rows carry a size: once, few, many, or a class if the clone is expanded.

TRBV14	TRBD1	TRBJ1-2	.	TGTGCCAGCAGCCAATCAGGGGGCTACTATGGCTACACCTTC	CASSQSGGYYGYTF
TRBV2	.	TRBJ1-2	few	TGTGCCAGCAGGGGCGGACAGAGATATGGCTACACCTTC	CASRGGQRYGYTF
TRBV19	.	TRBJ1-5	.	TGTGCCAGTAGCGGAGGAGGGGGGGGCAATCAGCCCCAGCATTTT	CASSGGGGGNQPQHF
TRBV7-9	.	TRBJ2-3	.	TGTGCCAGCAGCTTAATGACGGGGACAGATACGCAGTATTTT	CASSLMTGTDTQYF
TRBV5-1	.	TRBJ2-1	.	TGCGCCAGCAGAATCGCGGGGGGACAGAGACTAGAGGGTAGTTCCTACAATGAGCAGTTCTTC	CASRIAGGQRLEGSSYNEQFF
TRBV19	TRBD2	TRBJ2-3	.	TGTGCCAGTAGCTACAGGACTAGCCAATTTTGGGCAGATACGCAGTATTTT	CASSYRTSQFWADTQYF
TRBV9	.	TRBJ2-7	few	TGTGCCAGCAGTGCCACCGGGACAAATTCCTACGAGCAGTACTTC	CASSATGTNSYEQYF
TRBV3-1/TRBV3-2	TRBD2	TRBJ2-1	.	TGTGCCAGCAGCCAATTGGCCCTGCTAGCGGGAGGAGGCAATGAGCAGTTCTTC	CASSQLALLAGGGNEQFF
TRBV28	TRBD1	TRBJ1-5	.	TGTGCCAGCAGCAATGGGGACAGCAGGAATCAGCCCCAGCATTTT	CASSNGDSRNQPQHF
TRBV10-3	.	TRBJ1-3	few	TGTGCCGTCGCCGGGAGCCCTGGAAACACCATATATTTT	CAVAGSPGNTIYF